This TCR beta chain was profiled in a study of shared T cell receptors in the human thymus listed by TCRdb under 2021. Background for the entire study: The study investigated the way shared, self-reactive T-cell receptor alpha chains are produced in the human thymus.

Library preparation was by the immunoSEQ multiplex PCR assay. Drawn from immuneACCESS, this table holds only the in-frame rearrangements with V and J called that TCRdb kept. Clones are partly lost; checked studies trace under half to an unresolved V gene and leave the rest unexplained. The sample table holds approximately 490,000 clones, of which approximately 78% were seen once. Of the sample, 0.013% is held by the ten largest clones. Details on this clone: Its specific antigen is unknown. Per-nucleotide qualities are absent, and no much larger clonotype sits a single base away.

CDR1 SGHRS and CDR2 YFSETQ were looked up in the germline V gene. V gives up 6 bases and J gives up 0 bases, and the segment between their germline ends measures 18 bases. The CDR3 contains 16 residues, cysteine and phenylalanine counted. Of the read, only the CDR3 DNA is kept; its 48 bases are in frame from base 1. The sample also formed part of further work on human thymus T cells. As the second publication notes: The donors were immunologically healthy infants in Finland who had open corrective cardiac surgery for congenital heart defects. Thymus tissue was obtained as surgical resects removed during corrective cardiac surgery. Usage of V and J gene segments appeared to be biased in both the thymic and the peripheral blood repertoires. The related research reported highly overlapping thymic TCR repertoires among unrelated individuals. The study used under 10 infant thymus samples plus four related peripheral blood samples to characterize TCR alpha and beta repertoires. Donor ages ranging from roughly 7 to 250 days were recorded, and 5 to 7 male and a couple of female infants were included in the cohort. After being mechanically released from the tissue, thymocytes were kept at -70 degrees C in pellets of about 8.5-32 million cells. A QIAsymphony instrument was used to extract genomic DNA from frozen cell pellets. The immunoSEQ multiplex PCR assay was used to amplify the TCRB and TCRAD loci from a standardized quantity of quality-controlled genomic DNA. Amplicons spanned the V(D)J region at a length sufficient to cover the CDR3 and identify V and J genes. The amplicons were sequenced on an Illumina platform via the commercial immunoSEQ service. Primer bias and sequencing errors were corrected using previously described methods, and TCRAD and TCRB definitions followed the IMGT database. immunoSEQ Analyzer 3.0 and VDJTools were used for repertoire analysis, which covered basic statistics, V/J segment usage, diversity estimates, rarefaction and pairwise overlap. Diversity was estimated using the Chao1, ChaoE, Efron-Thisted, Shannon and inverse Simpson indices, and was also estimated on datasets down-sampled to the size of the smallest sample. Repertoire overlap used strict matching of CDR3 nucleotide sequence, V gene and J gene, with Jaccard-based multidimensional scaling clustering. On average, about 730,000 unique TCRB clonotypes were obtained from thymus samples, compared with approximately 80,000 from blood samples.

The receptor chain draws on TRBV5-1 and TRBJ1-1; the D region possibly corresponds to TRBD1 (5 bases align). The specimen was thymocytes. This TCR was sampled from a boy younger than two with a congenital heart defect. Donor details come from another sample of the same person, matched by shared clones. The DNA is TGCGCCAGCACTCTCTATGGACACCCCATGAACACTGAAGCTTTCTTT. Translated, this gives CASTLYGHPMNTEAFF.